The rows below give T cell receptor beta chains drawn from one sample of a study of post-analysis software for immune sequencing data. TCRdb analysed the PCR reads with MiXCR anew, one entry per CDR3 protein. The table has more than 450,000 distinct CDR3 sequences, about 40% seen once; the top ten hold more than 1.5%. Sequenced material: blood. These receptors originate from a girl between 5 and 17 years old with multiple sclerosis. Both conserved end residues are part of each CDR3. Each record gives: CDR3 protein, CDR3 DNA, clone size, V gene, J gene, D gene. D genes are given only for firm matches. The size of a clone is reported for some rows only, either as once, few or many, or as a class for expanded clones.

CASSQGQGGGEKLFF	TGTGCCAGCAGCCAGGGACAGGGAGGTGGTGAAAAACTGTTTTTT	few	TRBV4-2	TRBJ1-4	TRBD1
CSVEVNWGELFF	TGCAGCGTTGAAGTCAACTGGGGGGAGCTGTTTTTT	NA	TRBV29-1	TRBJ2-2	NA
CASSPLDRVTYNEQFF	TGCGCCAGCAGCCCCCTTGACAGGGTAACCTACAATGAGCAGTTCTTC	few	TRBV5-1	TRBJ2-1	TRBD1
CASRLLAGTTDTQYF	TGCGCCAGCCGCCTCCTAGCGGGGACCACAGATACGCAGTATTTT	once	TRBV5-1	TRBJ2-3	TRBD2
CASSVGRLSDQPQHF	TGTGCCAGTAGTGTGGGACGTCTTTCGGATCAGCCCCAGCATTTT	NA	TRBV19	TRBJ1-5	NA
CSARGGTDHQETQYF	TGCAGTGCTAGGGGGGGGACGGACCACCAAGAGACCCAGTACTTC	NA	TRBV20-1	TRBJ2-5	TRBD2
CASSLTRGGNQPQHF	TGTGCCAGCAGTCTTACCAGGGGGGGCAATCAGCCCCAGCATTTT	NA	TRBV5-5	TRBJ1-5	TRBD1
CASSQPTSGRVNEQFF	TGCGCCAGCAGCCAACCGACTAGCGGGAGGGTGAATGAGCAGTTCTTC	NA	TRBV4-1	TRBJ2-1	TRBD2
CASSEREGAKGYTF	TGTGCCAGCAGCGAACGGGAGGGGGCGAAAGGCTACACCTTC	NA	TRBV5-6	TRBJ1-2	TRBD1
CASSSRGFGNQPQHF	TGTGCCAGCAGCTCCCGAGGTTTTGGGAATCAGCCCCAGCATTTT	NA	TRBV12-3/TRBV12-4	TRBJ1-5	NA
CASRRRDGQGPQHF	TGTGCCAGCAGGCGGAGGGACGGTCAGGGGCCCCAGCATTTT	once	TRBV12-3/TRBV12-4	TRBJ1-5	NA
CASSLRDLSGNEQFF	TGTGCCAGCAGCCTCCGGGACCTCAGTGGCAATGAGCAGTTCTTC	NA	TRBV7-2	TRBJ2-1	NA
CAISGPGQGRGEQYF	TGTGCCATCAGTGGACCGGGACAAGGACGAGGCGAGCAGTACTTC	NA	TRBV10-3	TRBJ2-7	NA
CASSPRRTYNEQFF	TGTGCCAGCAGCCCCCGCAGGACCTACAATGAGCAGTTCTTC	few	TRBV7-2	TRBJ2-1	NA
CASSLMTGVWNEQYF	TGTGCCAGCAGCTTGATGACAGGGGTGTGGAACGAGCAGTACTTC	few	TRBV11-3	TRBJ2-7	TRBD1
CASSQTSAAFEQFF	TGTGCCAGCAGTCAAACGTCGGCGGCCTTTGAGCAGTTCTTC	NA	TRBV12-3/TRBV12-4	TRBJ2-1	NA
CASSLAVHEQYF	TGTGCCAGCAGCTTAGCGGTCCACGAGCAGTACTTC	few	TRBV11-2	TRBJ2-7	NA
CASSLRWNEQFF	TGCGCCAGCAGCTTGCGGTGGAACGAGCAGTTCTTC	few	TRBV5-1	TRBJ2-1	NA
CASSLEGYTQYF	TGTGCCAGCAGCTTAGAAGGGTATACGCAGTATTTT	NA	TRBV7-2	TRBJ2-3	NA
CASSPPNSGDTQYF	TGTGCCAGCAGTCCGCCCAATTCGGGAGATACGCAGTATTTT	many	TRBV12-3/TRBV12-4	TRBJ2-3	NA
CASSEWELEEDTQYF	TGCGCCAGCAGTGAGTGGGAGCTAGAAGAAGATACGCAGTATTTT	NA	TRBV10-2	TRBJ2-3	NA
CASSYSGAYNSPLHF	TGTGCCAGCAGTTACTCAGGGGCCTATAATTCACCCCTCCACTTT	NA	TRBV6-5	TRBJ1-6	NA
CASSSQGGQETQYF	TGTGCCAGCAGTTCACAGGGAGGCCAAGAGACCCAGTACTTC	NA	TRBV12-3/TRBV12-4	TRBJ2-5	NA
CSAAGEGAGTPYEQYF	TGCAGTGCTGCAGGGGAAGGCGCCGGGACACCCTACGAGCAGTACTTC	NA	TRBV20-1	TRBJ2-7	NA
CASSEAGTVDSPLHF	TGTGCCAGCAGCGAGGCGGGGACAGTTGATTCACCCCTCCACTTT	few	TRBV12-3/TRBV12-4	TRBJ1-6	TRBD1
CSVSRSSYEQYF	TGCAGCGTCTCTAGAAGCTCCTACGAGCAGTACTTC	few	TRBV29-1	TRBJ2-7	NA
CASTRRIEDPYNEQFF	TGTGCCAGCACCCGAAGGATAGAGGACCCTTACAATGAGCAGTTCTTC	few	TRBV7-2	TRBJ2-1	NA
CSVELADYGYTF	TGCAGCGTTGAATTGGCTGACTATGGCTACACCTTC	NA	TRBV29-1	TRBJ1-2	NA
CASSEQLWTGGFETQYF	TGTGCCAGCAGTGAACAGCTTTGGACAGGGGGTTTTGAGACCCAGTACTTC	few	TRBV6-1	TRBJ2-5	TRBD1
CSVEGGDGQPQHF	TGCAGCGTCGAGGGGGGAGACGGTCAGCCCCAGCATTTT	NA	TRBV29-1	TRBJ1-5	NA
CASSQKPGTGGTGIETQYF	TGTGCCAGCAGTCAAAAACCCGGGACAGGGGGGACGGGAATCGAGACCCAGTACTTC	NA	TRBV12-3/TRBV12-4	TRBJ2-5	TRBD1
CASRGTGRFSGANVLTF	TGTGCCAGCAGAGGGACAGGGCGCTTCTCTGGGGCCAACGTCCTGACTTTC	once	TRBV25-1	TRBJ2-6	TRBD1
CASSLGGSPNQPQHF	TGCGCCAGCAGCTTGGGGGGAAGTCCCAATCAGCCCCAGCATTTT	NA	TRBV5-1	TRBJ1-5	NA
CSTIRPGANVLTF	TGCAGCACCATCCGCCCCGGGGCCAACGTCCTGACTTTC	few	TRBV29-1	TRBJ2-6	NA
CASSPAVMGGRGEQYF	TGCGCCAGCAGCCCGGCCGTAATGGGCGGGAGGGGCGAGCAGTACTTC	NA	TRBV5-1	TRBJ2-7	TRBD2
CASSLRGDGYNEQFF	TGTGCCAGCAGTCTCCGCGGGGACGGCTACAATGAGCAGTTCTTC	few	TRBV12-3/TRBV12-4	TRBJ2-1	NA